The T cell receptor (beta chain) under discussion was sequenced for a study of CD8+ T cells in alopecia areata. Points on this clone: Its antigen is not identified.

J lost 2 bases, V lost 0 bases, and 3 bases had no gene match. This CDR3 is built from 16 residues. CDR1 is SGDLS, CDR2 YYNGEE, per germline. Regarding treatment: oral pan-JAK inhibitor, 5-10 mg twice daily. Sorting of PBMCs yielded the CD4+ and CD8+ T cells. Extraction and reverse transcription of RNA yielded cDNA as the sequencing template. Generated by immunoSEQ multiplex PCR, the TCRdb table keeps only in-frame clones and is missing some. The data show fewer than 100,000 clones, 61% seen once. Whole-study results and caveats: Tofacitinib produced a significant decrease in scalp clonality and in expanded CD8+ clones among the top 100. For baseline CD8+ expansion, any link to response stays uncertain with one nonresponder.

The chain links TRBV9 to TRBJ2-3; 10 bases map to TRBD2. This receptor was obtained from a human donor with alopecia areata. The sample consisted of CD8+ T cells sorted from blood, taken at week 4, from a patient treated with tofacitinib. CDR3 coding DNA: TGTGCCAGCAGCGTAGGTAGCGGGGGGAACACAGATACGCAGTATTTT. This codes for CASSVGSGGNTDTQYF.